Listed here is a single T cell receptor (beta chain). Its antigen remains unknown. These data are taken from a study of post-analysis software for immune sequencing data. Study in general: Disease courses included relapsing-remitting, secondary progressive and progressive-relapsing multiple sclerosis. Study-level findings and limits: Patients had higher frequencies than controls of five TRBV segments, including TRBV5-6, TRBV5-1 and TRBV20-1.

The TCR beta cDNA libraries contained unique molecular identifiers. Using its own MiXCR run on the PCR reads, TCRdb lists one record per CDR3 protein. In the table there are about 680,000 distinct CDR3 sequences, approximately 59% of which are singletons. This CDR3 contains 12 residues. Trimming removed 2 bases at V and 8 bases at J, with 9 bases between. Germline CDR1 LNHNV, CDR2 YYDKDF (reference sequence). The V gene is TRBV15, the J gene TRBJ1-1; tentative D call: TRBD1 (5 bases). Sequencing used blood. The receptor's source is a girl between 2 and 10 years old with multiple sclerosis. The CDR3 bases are TGTGCCACCAGCAGAAAGGGGCTGGAAGCTTTCTTT. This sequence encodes CATSRKGLEAFF.